Following are 10 T cell receptor beta chains from one sample sequenced in a study of T cell repertoires in cytomegalovirus infection. TCRdb re-derived calls from the reads in MiXCR, one entry per CDR3 protein. The table records around 55,000 distinct CDR3 sequences, around 18% of them present only once. Antigens for these TCRs are unknown. The source was CD8+ T cells from cultured PBMCs, collected from culture after CMV antigen stimulation. The receptors were gathered from a human donor in good health (CMV status not recorded). Some clones in this sample may be carry-over from other donors' samples.

The chain recombines TRBV7-6 with TRBJ2-7; 9 positions match TRBD1. The CDR3 spans 15 residues. V lost 4 bases and J lost 2; bases outside the gene matches: 6. The V gene's germline CDR1 is SGHVS and CDR2 FNYEAQ. CDR3 coding DNA: TGTGCCAGCAGCTCTCCGGGACAGGGAGCCTACGAGCAGTACTTC. As protein: CASSSPGQGAYEQYF.

This clonotype was found a few times. The CDR3 protein is CASRQGNTEAFF. The CDR3 coding sequence is TGTGCCAGCAGACAGGGGAACACTGAAGCTTTCTTT. This chain connects TRBV28 to TRBJ1-1; D possibly corresponds to TRBD1 (6 bases). CDR1 and CDR2 (germline): MDHEN, SYDVKM. The CDR3 runs 12 residues. The V end was cut by 6 bases, the J end by 1 base, with 6 bases between.

This chain joins TRBV4-1 and TRBJ2-2; 8 bases agree with TRBD1. The V segment lost 1 base and the J segment 7 bases; nucleotides outside the gene matches: 8. Germline V gene sequence: CDR1 MGHRA, CDR2 YSYEKL. The CDR3 length is 16 residues. The CDR3 nucleotides read TGCGCCAGCAGCCAAGGGCCCCAGGGGGCGTTCGGGGAGCTGTTTTTT. Translation gives CASSQGPQGAFGELFF.

This clonotype has a handful of counts. This chain links TRBV20-1 with TRBJ2-3; no firm D call. Trimming cost V 4 bases and J 3 bases, with 5 bases left between them. CDR1 is DFQATT and CDR2 is SNEGSKA in the germline V gene (reference sequence). The CDR3 totals 11 residues. CDR3 amino acids: CSAIGTDTQYF. In nucleotides, the CDR3 is TGCAGTGCTATCGGGACAGATACGCAGTATTTT.

The V gene is TRBV7-2, the J gene TRBJ2-7, with D perhaps assigned TRBD1 or TRBD2 (5 bases each). This CDR3 comprises 15 residues. Germline lookup yields CDR1 SGHTA and CDR2 FQGNSA. V was trimmed by 5 bases and J by 4 bases, leaving 18 bases between them. CDR3 nucleotide sequence: TGTGCCAGCAGCATGGGACCCACCGTAAGATACGAGCAGTACTTC. Translating gives CASSMGPTVRYEQYF.

The V call is TRBV25-1, the J call TRBJ2-5; D is ambiguous. In germline, CDR1 is MGHDK, CDR2 SYGVNS. Trimming removed 3 bases at V and 0 bases at J, with 8 bases between. This CDR3 is built from 14 residues. The CDR3 bases are TGTGCCAGCAGTGACCTCAATGACCAAGAGACCCAGTACTTC. Protein sequence: CASSDLNDQETQYF.

The CDR3 sequence is CASSNGLYNEQFF. CDR3 sequence (DNA): TGTGCCAGCAGTAACGGACTATACAATGAGCAGTTCTTC. The chain couples TRBV6-5 to TRBJ2-1, with D tentatively TRBD2 (6 bases). Germline CDR1 MNHEY, CDR2 SVGAGI. The CDR3 consists of 13 residues. Trimming removed 5 bases from V and 4 bases from J, with 9 bases in between.

This clonotype has a handful of counts. The chain couples TRBV4-2 to TRBJ2-7; either TRBD1 or TRBD2 may supply D (5 bases each). There are 13 residues in the CDR3. V lost 0 bases to trimming and J lost 13 bases, with 16 bases between them. Germline V gene sequence: CDR1 LGHNA, CDR2 YNFKEQ. In DNA form, the CDR3 reads TGTGCCAGCAGCCAAGAGGGACGGTCTGGTACCTACTTC. This translates into CASSQEGRSGTYF.

The sample holds a few counts of this clonotype. The chain carries TRBV7-6 and TRBJ2-7; D possibly corresponds to TRBD1 (7 bases). This CDR3 region has 14 residues. V was clipped by 4 bases and J by 3 bases, with 13 bases between them. Germline loops: CDR1 SGHVS, CDR2 FNYEAQ. CDR3 bases: TGTGCCAGCAGCTCAGGACAGGAGGGCTACGAGCAGTACTTC. As protein: CASSSGQEGYEQYF.

The gene calls are TRBV27 and TRBJ2-1, with a tentative D call TRBD1 (6 bases). CDR3 length equals 15 residues. The V and J ends lost 1 base and 5 bases respectively, with 12 bases between them. CDR1 and CDR2 (germline): MNHEY, SMNVEV (reference sequence). For the CDR3, the DNA is TGTGCCAGCAGTTTATACCGGGACAATCACAATGAGCAGTTCTTC. It is translated as CASSLYRDNHNEQFF.